The 20 T cell receptor beta chains below were found in one sample sequenced in a study of CD8 T cells in Susac syndrome. The RNA input was about 0.5 to 1 ug, and it was reverse transcribed with random hexamers. TCRdb itself ran the immunoSEQ multiplex PCR reads through MiXCR, one entry per CDR3 protein. Among about 150,000 distinct CDR3 sequences, around 95% were seen once, and the ten largest hold roughly 0.2%. Sequencing used CD8+ T cells from PBMCs. The receptor set was obtained from a human donor with multiple sclerosis.

The gene calls are TRBV29-1 and TRBJ1-6; no reliable D call. V was shortened by 7 bases and J by 9 bases, with 16 bases between the two germline ends. Germline V gene data show CDR1 as SQVTM and CDR2 as ANQGSEA. This CDR3 has 13 residues. The CDR3 reads CSAKEGQGSPLHF. The CDR3 DNA follows: TGCAGCGCCAAGGAGGGCCAAGGTTCACCCCTCCACTTT.

V usage is TRBV4-3 and J usage is TRBJ2-1, with D possibly being TRBD1 or TRBD2 (5 bases each). V shed 0 bases and J shed 6 bases, with 24 bases lying between them. Germline loops: CDR1 LGHNA, CDR2 YSLEER. CDR3 length: 19 residues. The CDR3 spells CASSQEGVLSWGFGNEQFF. The CDR3 DNA reads as TGCGCCAGCAGCCAAGAGGGGGTACTATCTTGGGGGTTCGGCAATGAGCAGTTCTTC.

The genes are TRBV30 and TRBJ1-2, with D possibly being TRBD1 (5 bases). Germline V lookup: CDR1 GTSNPN, CDR2 SVGIG (reference sequence). The V end lost 5 bases, the J end lost 5 bases, and 27 bases lay between the germline ends. The CDR3 is 17 residues long. CDR3 nucleotides: TGTGCCTGGGAGCCAACCTCCCGGGACCGACGCATGTATGGCTACACCTTC. It is translated as CAWEPTSRDRRMYGYTF. Looking up the rest from reference TRBV30 and TRBJ1-2 gives the full variable domain: SQTIHQWPATLVQPVGSPLSLECTVEGTSNPNLYWYRQAAGRGLQLLFYSVGIGQISSEVPQNLSASRPQDRQFILSSKKLLLSDSGFYLCAWEPTSRDRRMYGYTFGSGTRLTVV.

The CDR3 here is CATSMGAGDEQYF. The CDR3 region has the DNA TGTGCCACCAGCATGGGTGCAGGGGACGAGCAGTACTTC. The chain is built from TRBV15 and TRBJ2-7; possible D gene TRBD1, 6 bases. Germline V CDR1 and CDR2: LNHNV, YYDKDF (reference sequence). Trimming stripped 4 bases from V and 5 bases from J, with 12 bases between. The CDR3 contains 13 residues.

The chain employs TRBV30 and TRBJ1-5; no reliable D call. The CDR3 totals 14 residues. V dropped 1 base and J dropped 4 bases, with 11 bases sitting between them. CDR1 and CDR2 (germline): GTSNPN, SVGIG (reference sequence). This chain's CDR3 is CAWSDGLMNQPQHF. CDR3 coding DNA: TGTGCCTGGAGTGATGGACTTATGAATCAGCCCCAGCATTTT.

This chain joins TRBV6-5 and TRBJ2-5, with 10 bases fitting TRBD2. CDR1 MNHEY and CDR2 SVGAGI come from the germline V gene. Trimming took 1 base from V and 5 from J; bases not matched to a gene: 7. The CDR3 loop spans 16 amino acids. The CDR3 spells CASSYFLAGEGETQYF. CDR3 nucleotides: TGTGCCAGCAGTTACTTTCTAGCGGGGGAAGGGGAGACCCAGTACTTC.

This chain uses TRBV14 with TRBJ2-7, with D perhaps TRBD2 (5 bases). Trimming cost V 4 bases and J 2 bases, with 15 bases left between them. Germline lookup yields CDR1 SGHDN and CDR2 FVKESK. The CDR3 spans 15 residues. The CDR3 protein is CASSLRSGITYEQYF. CDR3 DNA sequence: TGTGCCAGCAGCCTAAGATCGGGAATCACCTACGAGCAGTACTTC.

The chain combines TRBV4-2 with TRBJ2-2; 11 positions match TRBD2. Losses at the gene ends were 1 base for V and 0 bases for J; bases not matched to a gene: 7. This CDR3 comprises 19 residues. Germline CDR1 LGHNA, CDR2 YNFKEQ. CDR3 nucleotides: TGTGCCAGCAGCCAAGGCTCTAGCGGGGGGTTCGCGAACACCGGGGAGCTGTTTTTT. Protein: CASSQGSSGGFANTGELFF.

The CDR3 sequence: CASSSSGETYNEQFF. Written as DNA, the CDR3 is TGTGCCAGCAGCTCGTCCGGAGAGACTTACAATGAGCAGTTCTTC. V gene TRBV6-5 combines with J gene TRBJ2-1; no reliable D call. Germline CDR1 reads MNHEY; CDR2 reads SVGAGI. The CDR3 contains 15 residues. V was trimmed by 6 bases and J by 4 bases, leaving 16 bases between them.

The chain is built from TRBV28 and TRBJ2-7; perhaps D is TRBD1 or TRBD2 (5 bases each). V was cut by 6 bases and J by 4 bases, with 22 bases left in between. This CDR3 spans 16 amino acids. Germline CDR1 and CDR2: MDHEN and SYDVKM. The CDR3 protein is CASSPHQGEGVYEQYF. The CDR3, as DNA: TGTGCCAGCAGCCCCCATCAGGGAGAGGGTGTTTACGAGCAGTACTTC.

This clonotype was recorded once. V usage is TRBV7-6 and J usage is TRBJ2-7, with 7 bases that match TRBD1. The V gene's germline CDR1 is SGHVS and CDR2 FNYEAQ. The CDR3 totals 13 residues. V dropped 5 bases and J dropped 6; count of bases not matched to a gene: 7. The CDR3 here is CASSLDRAREQYF. The CDR3 nucleotides read TGTGCCAGCAGCCTCGACAGGGCTCGCGAGCAGTACTTC.

The chain couples TRBV30 to TRBJ1-2; D remains ambiguous. The CDR3 covers 14 residues. From germline, CDR1 is GTSNPN and CDR2 SVGIG (reference sequence). Trimming stripped 0 bases from V and 6 bases from J, with 14 bases between. CDR3 DNA sequence: TGTGCCTGGAGTGTACGTGGGGTAAAGGATGGCTACACCTTC. Translation gives CAWSVRGVKDGYTF.

The chain is built from TRBV20-1 and TRBJ1-1; D not resolved. Germline V gives CDR1 DFQATT, CDR2 SNEGSKA (reference sequence). The CDR3 is 13 amino acids. V lost 3 bases to trimming and J lost 8 bases, with 16 bases between them. CDR3 sequence reads: CSASWQDAREAFF. The CDR3 DNA sequence: TGCAGTGCTAGCTGGCAGGATGCGAGAGAAGCTTTCTTT.

The genes are TRBV14 and TRBJ2-2; the D is unclear. The ends were cut back, 0 bases at V and 4 bases at J, with 9 bases in the middle. Germline CDR1 reads SGHDN; CDR2 reads FVKESK. The CDR3 runs 15 residues. The CDR3 coding sequence is TGTGCCAGCAGCCAAGATGCCCGATCCACCGGGGAGCTGTTTTTT. Translated, it gives CASSQDARSTGELFF.

This chain links TRBV9 with TRBJ1-2, with a possible D match to TRBD1 (5 bases). V lost 4 bases, J lost 1 base, and 11 bases lay in between. The length of the CDR3 is 14 residues. Germline V gene data show CDR1 as SGDLS and CDR2 as YYNGEE. The CDR3 reads CASSSRTHNYGYTF. Written as DNA, the CDR3 is TGTGCCAGCAGCTCTCGGACACATAACTATGGCTACACCTTC.

The CDR3, as DNA: TGTGCCAGCAGCACTACCGGGACTCGAAAGTACTTC. Its translation: CASSTTGTRKYF. The V gene is TRBV7-9, the J gene TRBJ2-4; weak D call: TRBD2 (6 bases). CDR3 length: 12 amino acids. Germline CDR1 reads SEHNR; CDR2 reads FQNEAQ (reference sequence). Deletions cut 5 bases from V and 14 bases from J, with 16 bases between.

This chain links TRBV12-3 or TRBV12-4 with TRBJ1-5, with D unresolved. This CDR3 has 14 residues. Trimming pared 1 base from V and 3 bases from J, leaving 7 bases between. CDR3 DNA sequence: TGTGCCAGCAGTTTAGGCAGCCTCAATCAGCCCCAGCATTTT. This codes for CASSLGSLNQPQHF.

The chain couples TRBV12-3 or TRBV12-4 to TRBJ1-1; 7 nucleotides line up with TRBD1. The CDR3 loop spans 16 amino acids. Trimming cost V 7 bases and J 0 bases; bases outside gene matches: 11. CDR3 amino acids: CASTHLGQTMNTEAFF. The CDR3 bases are TGTGCCAGCACCCATTTGGGACAGACCATGAACACTGAAGCTTTCTTT.

The chain combines TRBV2 with TRBJ1-2; D unclear. CDR3 size: 16 residues. Trimming removed 1 base from V and 4 bases from J, with 16 bases in between. Per the germline V gene, CDR1 is SNHLY and CDR2 is FYNNEI. The CDR3 sequence: CASSEGNEGVGYGYTF. The CDR3 DNA is TGTGCCAGCAGTGAAGGGAATGAGGGCGTTGGCTATGGCTACACCTTC. Full variable domain (outside the CDR3, taken from reference TRBV2 and TRBJ1-2): EPEVTQTPSHQVTQMGQEVILRCVPISNHLYFYWYRQILGQKVEFLVSFYNNEISEKSEIFDDQFSVERPDGSNFTLKIRSTKLEDSAMYFCASSEGNEGVGYGYTFGSGTRLTVV.

The chain employs TRBV9 and TRBJ2-7; D is unclear. Germline V lookup: CDR1 SGDLS, CDR2 YYNGEE. V lost 0 bases and J 0 bases, leaving 7 bases between the germline ends. This CDR3 contains 14 residues. CDR3 sequence reads: CASSVGRASYEQYF. DNA for the CDR3: TGTGCCAGCAGCGTAGGTCGGGCCTCCTACGAGCAGTACTTC.